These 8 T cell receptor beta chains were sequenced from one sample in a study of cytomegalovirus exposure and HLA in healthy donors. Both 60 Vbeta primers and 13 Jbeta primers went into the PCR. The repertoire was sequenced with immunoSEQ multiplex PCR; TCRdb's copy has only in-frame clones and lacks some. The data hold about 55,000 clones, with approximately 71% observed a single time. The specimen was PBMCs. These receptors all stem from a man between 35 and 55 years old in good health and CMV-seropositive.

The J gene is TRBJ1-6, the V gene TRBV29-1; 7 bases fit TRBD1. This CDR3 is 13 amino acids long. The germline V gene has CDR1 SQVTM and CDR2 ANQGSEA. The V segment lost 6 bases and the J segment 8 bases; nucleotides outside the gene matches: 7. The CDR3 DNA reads TGCAGCGTAGGGGACAGTTCAGATTCACCCCTCCACTTT. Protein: CSVGDSSDSPLHF.

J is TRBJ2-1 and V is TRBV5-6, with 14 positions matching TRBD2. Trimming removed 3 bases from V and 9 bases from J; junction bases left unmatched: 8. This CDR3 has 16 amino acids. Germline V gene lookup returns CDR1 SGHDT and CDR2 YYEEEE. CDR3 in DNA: TGTGCCAGCAGCTCGTCGACTAGCGGGGGGGTTAGTGAGCAGTTCTTC. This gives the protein CASSSSTSGGVSEQFF.

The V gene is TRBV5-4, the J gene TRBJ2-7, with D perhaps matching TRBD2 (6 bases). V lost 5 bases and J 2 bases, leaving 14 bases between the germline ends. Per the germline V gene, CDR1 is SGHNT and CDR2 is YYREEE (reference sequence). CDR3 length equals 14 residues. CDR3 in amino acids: CASSYRGNTYEQYF. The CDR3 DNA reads TGTGCCAGCAGTTATCGGGGGAACACCTACGAGCAGTACTTC.

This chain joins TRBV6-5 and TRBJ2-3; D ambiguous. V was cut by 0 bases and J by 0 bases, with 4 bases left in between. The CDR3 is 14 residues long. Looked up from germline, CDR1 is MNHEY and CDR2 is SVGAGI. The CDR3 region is CASSYSSSTDTQYF. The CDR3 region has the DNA TGTGCCAGCAGTTACTCTAGTAGCACAGATACGCAGTATTTT.

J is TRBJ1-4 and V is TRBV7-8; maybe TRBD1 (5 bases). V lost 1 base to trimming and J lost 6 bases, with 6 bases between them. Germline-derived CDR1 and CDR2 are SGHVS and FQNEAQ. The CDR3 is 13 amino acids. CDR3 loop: CASSLVQDEKLFF. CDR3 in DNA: TGTGCCAGCAGCTTAGTACAGGATGAAAAACTGTTTTTT.

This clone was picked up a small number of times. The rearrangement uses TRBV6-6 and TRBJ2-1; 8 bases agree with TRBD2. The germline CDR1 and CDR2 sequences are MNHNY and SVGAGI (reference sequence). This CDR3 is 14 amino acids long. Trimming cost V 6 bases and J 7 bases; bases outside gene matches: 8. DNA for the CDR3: TGTGCCAGCAGCGACAGCGGGGGAGGGAATGAGCAGTTCTTC. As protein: CASSDSGGGNEQFF.

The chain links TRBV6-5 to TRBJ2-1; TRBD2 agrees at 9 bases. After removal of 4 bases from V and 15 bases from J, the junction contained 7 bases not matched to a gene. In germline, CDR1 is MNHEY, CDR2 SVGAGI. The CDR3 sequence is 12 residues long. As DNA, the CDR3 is TGTGCCAGCAGTTCCCTAGCGGGGACGTGGTTCTTC. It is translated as CASSSLAGTWFF.

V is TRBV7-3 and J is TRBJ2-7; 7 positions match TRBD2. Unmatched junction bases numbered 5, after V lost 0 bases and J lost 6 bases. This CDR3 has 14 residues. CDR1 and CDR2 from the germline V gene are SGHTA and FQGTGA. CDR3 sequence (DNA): TGTGCCAGCAGCTTAACGGGCGGGGGAGGCGAGCAGTACTTC. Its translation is CASSLTGGGGEQYF.